This is a list of T cell receptor beta chains from one sample in a study of T cells after yellow fever vaccination. TCRdb reprocessed the 5' RACE reads via MiXCR and lists one record per CDR3 protein. This table has 550,000 or so distinct CDR3 sequences, roughly a fifth appearing once. Sequencing used PBMCs, obtained 15 days after the yellow fever booster vaccination. Receptor source: a man aged 25-45 years who received the YFV17D yellow fever vaccine. Both conserved end residues are trimmed from each CDR3.

TRBJ2-7,TRBV6-5,ASSYSISGTTYEQY
TRBJ1-5,TRBV20-1,SARDKGGANQPQH
TRBJ2-6,TRBV2,ASKENSGANVLT
TRBJ2-1,TRBV7-9,ASSLETNGGEQF
TRBJ2-5,TRBV28,ASSPRGSGRAWGQETQY
TRBJ2-3,TRBV20-1,SARDMLARTDTQY
TRBJ2-1,TRBV5-1,ASSLYGSRVNEQF
TRBJ2-3,TRBV10-3,AITPSPGLAGSTDTQY
TRBJ2-7,TRBV20-1,SARPTGIRGEQY
TRBJ2-3,TRBV5-1,ASYSEDTQY
TRBJ2-3,TRBV4-3,ASSQQGEVDTQY
TRBJ2-7,TRBV5-1,ASAQPGTGVEQY
TRBJ2-7,TRBV7-9,ARAGLSGEQY
TRBJ1-1,TRBV12-3/TRBV12-4,ASSRTVMNTEAF
TRBJ2-7,TRBV9,ASSVDNGGAYEQY
TRBJ2-7,TRBV12-3/TRBV12-4,ASSFLPGPYEQY
TRBJ2-7,TRBV10-3,AISEVYGTSYEQY
TRBJ2-3,TRBV7-9,ASSLRDGRTDTQY
TRBJ2-7,TRBV7-2,ASSLGGSGAPSYEQY
TRBJ2-4,TRBV19,ASSIIQGRDIQY
TRBJ2-3,TRBV29-1,SVVGASTDTQY
TRBJ2-1,TRBV11-2,ATKDYNEQF
TRBJ2-1,TRBV11-2,ASSLELGQGLRGMQF
TRBJ1-3,TRBV29-1,SVGRNSGNTIY
TRBJ2-5,TRBV29-1,SVRLDQETQY
TRBJ2-1,TRBV19,ASKPEASYNEQF
TRBJ2-1,TRBV7-2,ASKFPPGGSYNEQF
TRBJ2-1,TRBV24-1,ATGNEQSYNEQF
TRBJ2-1,TRBV19,ASTPPGRGGYNEQF
TRBJ2-6,TRBV24-1,ATSDPSSGANVLT
TRBJ2-5,TRBV14,ASSQDERLAGGLQETQY
TRBJ2-1,TRBV29-1,SVEDSSKSPFQEQF
TRBJ2-3,TRBV20-1,SADRGNTQY
TRBJ2-3,TRBV7-6,ASSASYTSTDTQY
TRBJ1-5,TRBV10-3,AISESSSGEKAQH
TRBJ1-1,TRBV20-1,SARDPRTVNTEAF
TRBJ2-1,TRBV12-3/TRBV12-4,ASSNPGTSYNEQF
TRBJ2-1,TRBV10-3,AISGQEYDNEQF
TRBJ2-7,TRBV5-1,ASSQGTDTSYEQY
TRBJ2-1,TRBV9,ASSAGLAGEREQF
TRBJ2-1,TRBV7-9,ASSWTSGSFYYNEQF
TRBJ1-4,TRBV6-5,ASSYPTGTNEKLF
TRBJ2-3,TRBV5-1,ASSVRTAYGPGTDTQY
TRBJ2-7,TRBV12-3/TRBV12-4,ASRSTSGYEQY
TRBJ2-7,TRBV6-2/TRBV6-3,ASSAQVTGAYEQY
TRBJ1-1,TRBV18,ASSPRDLRTEAF
TRBJ2-7,TRBV12-3/TRBV12-4,ASSFHGEGEQY
TRBJ2-1,TRBV5-1,ASSLTVNSYNEQF
TRBJ2-5,TRBV7-2,ARFRGALGETQY
TRBJ1-5,TRBV9,ASSKFWGAGEPQH
TRBJ1-5,TRBV10-3,AIRGDGNQPQH
TRBJ1-1,TRBV6-1,ASSATGGVGYTEAF
TRBJ2-3,TRBV12-3/TRBV12-4,ASSAGLHLAGYPDTQY
TRBJ2-7,TRBV7-2,ASSPRVGGYEQY
TRBJ2-5,TRBV20-1,SASLRLVEETQY
TRBJ2-5,TRBV27,ASSLVRQETQY
TRBJ2-7,TRBV20-1,SASPNVDRGYEQY